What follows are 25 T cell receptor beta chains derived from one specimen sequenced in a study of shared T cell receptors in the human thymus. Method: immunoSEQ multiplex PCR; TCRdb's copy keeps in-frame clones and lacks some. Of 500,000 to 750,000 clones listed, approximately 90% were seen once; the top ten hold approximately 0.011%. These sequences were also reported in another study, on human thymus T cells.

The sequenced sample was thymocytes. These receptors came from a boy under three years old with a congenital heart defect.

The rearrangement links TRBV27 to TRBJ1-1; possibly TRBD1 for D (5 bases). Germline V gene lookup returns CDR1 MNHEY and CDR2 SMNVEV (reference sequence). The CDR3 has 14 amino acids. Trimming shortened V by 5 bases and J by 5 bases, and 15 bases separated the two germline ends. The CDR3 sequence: CASSIRQRRTEAFF. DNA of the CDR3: TGTGCCAGCAGTATCAGACAGAGGCGAACTGAAGCTTTCTTT.

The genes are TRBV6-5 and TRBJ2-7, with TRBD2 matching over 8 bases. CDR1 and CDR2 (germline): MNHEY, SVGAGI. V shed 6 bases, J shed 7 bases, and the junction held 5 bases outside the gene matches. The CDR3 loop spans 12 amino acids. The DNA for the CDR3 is TGTGCCAGCAGCCGGACTAGCAGGGAGCAGTACTTC. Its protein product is CASSRTSREQYF.

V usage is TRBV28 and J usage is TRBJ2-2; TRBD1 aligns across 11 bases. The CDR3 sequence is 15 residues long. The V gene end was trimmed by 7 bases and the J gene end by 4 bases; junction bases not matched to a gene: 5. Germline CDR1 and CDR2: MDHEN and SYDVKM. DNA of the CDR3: TGTGCCAGCACTACGGACAGGGGGCCCACCGGGGAGCTGTTTTTT. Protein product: CASTTDRGPTGELFF.

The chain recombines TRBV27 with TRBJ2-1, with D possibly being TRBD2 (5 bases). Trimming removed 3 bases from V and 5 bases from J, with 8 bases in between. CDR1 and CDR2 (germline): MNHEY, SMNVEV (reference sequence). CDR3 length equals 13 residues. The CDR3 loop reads CASSLVRDNEQFF. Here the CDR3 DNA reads TGTGCCAGCAGTTTGGTGCGGGACAATGAGCAGTTCTTC.

CDR3 sequence (DNA): TGTGCCAGCAGTTTTTGGCCGCCCGGATCAGGATTCTACGAGCAGTACTTC. This gives the protein CASSFWPPGSGFYEQYF. The V call is TRBV28, the J call TRBJ2-7; D uncertain. V was pared by 3 bases and J by 3 bases, with 21 bases between. The V gene's germline CDR1 is MDHEN and CDR2 SYDVKM. The length of the CDR3 is 17 residues.

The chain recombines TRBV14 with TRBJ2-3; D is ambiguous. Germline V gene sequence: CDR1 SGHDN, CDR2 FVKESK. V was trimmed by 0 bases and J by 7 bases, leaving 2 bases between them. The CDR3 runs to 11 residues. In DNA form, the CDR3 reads TGTGCCAGCAGCCAAGATAATACGCAGTATTTT. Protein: CASSQDNTQYF.

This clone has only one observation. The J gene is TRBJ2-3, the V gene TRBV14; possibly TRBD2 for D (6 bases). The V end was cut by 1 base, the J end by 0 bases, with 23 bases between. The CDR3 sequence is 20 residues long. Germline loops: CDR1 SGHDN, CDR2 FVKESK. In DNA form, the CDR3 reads TGTGCCAGCAGCCAAGCACTGTCGGGACTTTCAAACTTTAGCACAGATACGCAGTATTTT. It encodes CASSQALSGLSNFSTDTQYF.

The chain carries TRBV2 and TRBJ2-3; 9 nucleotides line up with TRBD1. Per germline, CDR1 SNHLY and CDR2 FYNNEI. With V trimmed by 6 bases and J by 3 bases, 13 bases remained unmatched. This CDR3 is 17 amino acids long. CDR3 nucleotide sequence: TGTGCCAGCAGAAGCGGGGACAGGGCTTCCCGGACAGATACGCAGTATTTT. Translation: CASRSGDRASRTDTQYF.

The CDR3 protein is CASSGHFEETQYF. The DNA of the CDR3 is TGTGCCAGCAGTGGACACTTCGAAGAGACCCAGTACTTC. The chain couples TRBV9 to TRBJ2-5; the D gene is possibly TRBD1 (5 bases). This CDR3 has 13 amino acids. Germline-derived CDR1 and CDR2 are SGDLS and YYNGEE. V was shortened by 5 bases and J by 3 bases, with 11 bases between the two germline ends.

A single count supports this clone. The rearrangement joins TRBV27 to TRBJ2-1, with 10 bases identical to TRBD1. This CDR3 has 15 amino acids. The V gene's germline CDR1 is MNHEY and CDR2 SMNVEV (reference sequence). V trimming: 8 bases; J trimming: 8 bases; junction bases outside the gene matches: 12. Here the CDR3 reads CASGQRQGALDEQFF. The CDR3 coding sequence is TGTGCCAGCGGCCAGAGACAGGGGGCGTTGGATGAGCAGTTCTTC.

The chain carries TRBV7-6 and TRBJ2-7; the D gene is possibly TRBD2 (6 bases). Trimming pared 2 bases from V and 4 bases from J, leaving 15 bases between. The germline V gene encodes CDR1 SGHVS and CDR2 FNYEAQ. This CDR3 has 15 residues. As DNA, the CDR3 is TGTGCCAGCAGCTTATCGACGGGAGATACATACGAGCAGTACTTC. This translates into CASSLSTGDTYEQYF.

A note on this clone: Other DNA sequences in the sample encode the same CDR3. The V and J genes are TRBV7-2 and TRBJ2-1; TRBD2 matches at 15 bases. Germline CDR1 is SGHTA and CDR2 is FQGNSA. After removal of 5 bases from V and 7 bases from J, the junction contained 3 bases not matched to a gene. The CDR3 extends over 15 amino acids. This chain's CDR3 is CASSLGTSGRNEQFF. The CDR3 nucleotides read TGTGCCAGCAGCCTCGGGACTAGCGGGAGGAATGAGCAGTTCTTC.

The CDR3 bases are TGCGCCAGCAGCCAAGATCATCAGAGGGATCCCAGTGAGCAGTTCTTC. It translates to CASSQDHQRDPSEQFF. The rearrangement joins TRBV4-3 to TRBJ2-1, with D maybe TRBD2 (5 bases). V shed 0 bases and J shed 9 bases, with 18 bases lying between them. The CDR3 runs 16 residues. In germline, CDR1 is LGHNA, CDR2 YSLEER.

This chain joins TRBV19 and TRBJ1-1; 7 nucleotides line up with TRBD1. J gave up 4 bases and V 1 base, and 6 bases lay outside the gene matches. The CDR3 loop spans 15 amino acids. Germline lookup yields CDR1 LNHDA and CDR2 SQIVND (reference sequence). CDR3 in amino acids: CASSIGGGLPTEAFF. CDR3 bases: TGTGCCAGTAGTATAGGAGGGGGCTTGCCCACTGAAGCTTTCTTT.

In nucleotides, the CDR3 is TGTGCCAGCAGACACGCGGGACTAGCGGGAAAGTCCTACGAGCAGTACTTC. It is translated as CASRHAGLAGKSYEQYF. The V call is TRBV2, the J call TRBJ2-7; 13 nucleotides align to TRBD2. Germline trimming cut 6 bases from V and 1 base from J; bases unmatched to any gene: 9. This CDR3 comprises 17 residues. CDR1 SNHLY and CDR2 FYNNEI come from the germline V gene. Looking up the rest from reference TRBV2 and TRBJ2-7 gives the full variable domain: EPEVTQTPSHQVTQMGQEVILRCVPISNHLYFYWYRQILGQKVEFLVSFYNNEISEKSEIFDDQFSVERPDGSNFTLKIRSTKLEDSAMYFCASRHAGLAGKSYEQYFGPGTRLTVT.

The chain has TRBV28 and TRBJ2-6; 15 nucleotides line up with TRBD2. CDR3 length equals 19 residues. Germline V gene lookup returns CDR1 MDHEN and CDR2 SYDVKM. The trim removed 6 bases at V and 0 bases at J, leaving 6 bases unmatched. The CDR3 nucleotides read TGTGCCAGCAGGGGACTAGCGGGAGGCGCCAGCTCTGGGGCCAACGTCCTGACTTTC. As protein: CASRGLAGGASSGANVLTF.

The CDR3 DNA reads as TGTGCCAGCAGCTTAGTGGAGAGTAGGGGTGACGAAAAACTGTTTTTT. It encodes CASSLVESRGDEKLFF. The gene calls are TRBV7-2 and TRBJ1-4, with D maybe TRBD1 (5 bases). V was pared by 1 base and J by 8 bases, with 17 bases between. This CDR3 is 16 amino acids long. From germline, CDR1 is SGHTA and CDR2 FQGNSA.

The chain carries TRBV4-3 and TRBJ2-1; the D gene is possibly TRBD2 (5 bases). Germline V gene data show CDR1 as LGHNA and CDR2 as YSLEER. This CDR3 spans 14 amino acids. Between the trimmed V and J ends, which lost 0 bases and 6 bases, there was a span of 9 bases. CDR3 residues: CASSQDGRPNEQFF. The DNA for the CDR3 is TGCGCCAGCAGCCAAGATGGGAGACCCAATGAGCAGTTCTTC.

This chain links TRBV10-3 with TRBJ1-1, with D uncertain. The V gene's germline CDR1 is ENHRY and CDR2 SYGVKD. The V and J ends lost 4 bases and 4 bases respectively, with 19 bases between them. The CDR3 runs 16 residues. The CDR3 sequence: CAISATSGVEGTEAFF. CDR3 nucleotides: TGTGCCATCAGTGCTACCTCCGGTGTCGAGGGCACTGAAGCTTTCTTT.

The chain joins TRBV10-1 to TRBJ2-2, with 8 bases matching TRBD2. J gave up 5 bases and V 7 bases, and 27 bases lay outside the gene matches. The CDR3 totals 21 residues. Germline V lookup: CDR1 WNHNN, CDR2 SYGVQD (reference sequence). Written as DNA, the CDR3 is TGCGCCAGCAATCCAGGTGTGCCAGCGGGAGAGAGACTCTGGGCAACCGGGGAGCTGTTTTTT. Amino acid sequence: CASNPGVPAGERLWATGELFF.

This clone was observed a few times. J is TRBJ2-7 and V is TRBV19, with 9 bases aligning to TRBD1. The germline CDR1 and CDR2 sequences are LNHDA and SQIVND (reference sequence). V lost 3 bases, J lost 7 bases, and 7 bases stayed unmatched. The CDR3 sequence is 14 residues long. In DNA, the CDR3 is TGTGCCAGTAGTATTGGGACAGGGCCGGGGGAGCAGTACTTC. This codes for CASSIGTGPGEQYF.

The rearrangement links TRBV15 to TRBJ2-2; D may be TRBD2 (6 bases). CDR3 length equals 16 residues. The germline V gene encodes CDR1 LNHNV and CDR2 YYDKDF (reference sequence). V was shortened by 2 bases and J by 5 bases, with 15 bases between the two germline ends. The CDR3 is CATSRSVKEGTGELFF. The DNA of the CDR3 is TGTGCCACCAGCAGATCCGTGAAGGAGGGGACCGGGGAGCTGTTTTTT.

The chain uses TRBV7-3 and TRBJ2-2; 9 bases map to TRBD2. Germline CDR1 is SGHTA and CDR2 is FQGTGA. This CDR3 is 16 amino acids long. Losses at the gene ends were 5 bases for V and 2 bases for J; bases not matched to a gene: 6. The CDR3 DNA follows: TGTGCCAGCAGCCCCATAGCGGGAGTAAACACCGGGGAGCTGTTTTTT. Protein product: CASSPIAGVNTGELFF.

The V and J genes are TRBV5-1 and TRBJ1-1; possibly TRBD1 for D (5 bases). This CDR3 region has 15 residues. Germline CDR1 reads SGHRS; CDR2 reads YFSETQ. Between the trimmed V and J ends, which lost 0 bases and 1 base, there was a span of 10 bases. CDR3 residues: CASSLEATANTEAFF. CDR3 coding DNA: TGCGCCAGCAGCTTGGAGGCGACAGCGAACACTGAAGCTTTCTTT.

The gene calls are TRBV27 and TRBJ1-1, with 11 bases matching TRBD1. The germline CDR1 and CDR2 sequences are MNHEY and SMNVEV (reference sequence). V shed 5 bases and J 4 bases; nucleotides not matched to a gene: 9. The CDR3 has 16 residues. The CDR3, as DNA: TGTGCCAGCAGTCCCGGACAGGGGGCGAGTAGCACTGAAGCTTTCTTT. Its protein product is CASSPGQGASSTEAFF.